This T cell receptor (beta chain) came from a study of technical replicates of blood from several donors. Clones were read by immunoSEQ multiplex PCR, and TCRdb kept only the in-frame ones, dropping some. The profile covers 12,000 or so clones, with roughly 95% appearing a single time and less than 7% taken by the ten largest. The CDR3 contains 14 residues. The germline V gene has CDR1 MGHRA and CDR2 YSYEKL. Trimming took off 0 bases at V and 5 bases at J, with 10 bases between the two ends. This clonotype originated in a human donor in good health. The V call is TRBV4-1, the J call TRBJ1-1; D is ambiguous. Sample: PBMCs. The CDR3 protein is CASSQEDPETEAFF. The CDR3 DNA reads TGCGCCAGCAGCCAAGAAGATCCCGAGACTGAAGCTTTCTTT.